This T cell receptor beta chain was sequenced in a study of blood T cell repertoires in COVID-19. Study details: Some COVID-19 samples were acute and others convalescent; all came from the United States, Italy and Spain. T cells, B-cell-depleted T cells, or PBMCs provided the cDNA or gDNA that served as material.

V lost 0 bases and J 6 bases, leaving 9 bases between the germline ends. Germline lookup yields CDR1 WNHNN and CDR2 SYGVQD (reference sequence). The CDR3 loop spans 15 amino acids. As originally analysed: For nucleated cells, counts were estimated from reference gene primer amplification. Sequencing used immunoSEQ multiplex PCR; TCRdb keeps in-frame clones, though not all of them. That table supplies the V and J calls and clone size; D and trimming were determined from the DNA. The table has about 170,000 clones, 85% to 90% seen once. Sequenced: peripheral blood. The rearrangement uses TRBV10-1 and TRBJ1-6; D not resolved. The origin of this receptor is a man aged 50 to 59 who had recovered from COVID-19. The CDR3 region has the DNA TGCGCCAGCAGTGAGTCGTTGGCGGTTAATTCACCCCTCCACTTT. Translation gives CASSESLAVNSPLHF.